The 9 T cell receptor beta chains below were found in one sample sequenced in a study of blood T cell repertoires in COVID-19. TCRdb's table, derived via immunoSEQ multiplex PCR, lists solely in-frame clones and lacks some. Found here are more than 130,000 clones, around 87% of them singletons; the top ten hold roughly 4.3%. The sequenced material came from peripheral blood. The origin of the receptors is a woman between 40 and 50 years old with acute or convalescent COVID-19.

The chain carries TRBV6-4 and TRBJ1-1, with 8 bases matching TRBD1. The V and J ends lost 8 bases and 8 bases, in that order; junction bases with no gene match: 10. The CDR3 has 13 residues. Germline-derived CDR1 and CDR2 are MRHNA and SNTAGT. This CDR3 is CASPRQGAQEAFF. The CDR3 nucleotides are TGTGCCAGCCCAAGGCAGGGGGCGCAGGAAGCTTTCTTT.

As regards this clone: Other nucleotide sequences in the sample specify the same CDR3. DNA for the CDR3: TGTGCCAGCAGCTTGGTTACGAGCTCTGGGGCCAACGTCCTGACTTTC. Translation: CASSLVTSSGANVLTF. This chain connects TRBV5-6 to TRBJ2-6, with D hard to call. Germline assignment: CDR1 SGHDT and CDR2 YYEEEE. The V end was cut by 0 bases, the J end by 0 bases, with 7 bases between. CDR3 size: 16 residues. Drawing the rest from reference TRBV5-6 and TRBJ2-6, the complete variable domain is DAGVTQSPTHLIKTRGQQVTLRCSPKSGHDTVSWYQQALGQGPQFIFQYYEEEERQRGNFPDRFSGHQFPNYSSELNVNALLLGDSALYLCASSLVTSSGANVLTFGAGSRLTVL.

The CDR3 loop reads CASALNRVSAFF. Written as DNA, the CDR3 is TGTGCCAGCGCCTTAAACAGGGTGTCGGCTTTCTTT. V usage is TRBV28 and J usage is TRBJ1-1, with D perhaps TRBD1 (6 bases). V shed 8 bases and J shed 11 bases, with 18 bases lying between them. The germline V gene has CDR1 MDHEN and CDR2 SYDVKM. The CDR3 consists of 12 residues.

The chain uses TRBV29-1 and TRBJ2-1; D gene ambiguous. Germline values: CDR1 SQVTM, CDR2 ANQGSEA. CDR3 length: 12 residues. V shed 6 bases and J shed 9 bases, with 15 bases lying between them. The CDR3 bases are TGCAGCGTCGGGTTTTTTCAAGGTGAGCAGTTCTTC. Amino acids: CSVGFFQGEQFF.

CDR3 DNA sequence: TGTGCCAGCAGTGACGGAGCGGGGGGGTACAATGAGCAGTTCTTC. This gives the protein CASSDGAGGYNEQFF. The genes are TRBV6-4 and TRBJ2-1; 10 bases agree with TRBD2. The CDR3 loop spans 15 amino acids. Germline V CDR1 and CDR2: MRHNA, SNTAGT. With V trimmed by 2 bases and J by 4 bases, 2 bases remained unmatched.

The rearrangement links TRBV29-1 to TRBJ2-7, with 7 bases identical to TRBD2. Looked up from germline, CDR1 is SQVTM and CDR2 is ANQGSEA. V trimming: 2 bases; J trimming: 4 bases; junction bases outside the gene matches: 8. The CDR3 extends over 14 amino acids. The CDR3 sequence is CSVETTLGGYEQYF. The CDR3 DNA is TGCAGCGTTGAAACCACCTTGGGAGGGTACGAGCAGTACTTC.

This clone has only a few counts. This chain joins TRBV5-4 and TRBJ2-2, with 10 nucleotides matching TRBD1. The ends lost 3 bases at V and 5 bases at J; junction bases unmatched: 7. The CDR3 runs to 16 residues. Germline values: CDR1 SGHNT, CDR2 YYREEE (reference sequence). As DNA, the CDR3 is TGTGCCAGCAGCTCACCGGACAGGGGGAATACCGGGGAGCTGTTTTTT. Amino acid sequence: CASSSPDRGNTGELFF.

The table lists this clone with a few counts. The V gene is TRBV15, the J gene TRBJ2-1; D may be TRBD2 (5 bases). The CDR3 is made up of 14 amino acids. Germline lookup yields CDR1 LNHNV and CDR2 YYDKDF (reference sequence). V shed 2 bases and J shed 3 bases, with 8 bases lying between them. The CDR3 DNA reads TGTGCCACCAGCAGAAGAGGGTACTACAATGAGCAGTTCTTC. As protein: CATSRRGYYNEQFF.

CDR3 nucleotides: TGTGCCATCAGTGAGCCAGTATTCTCTGGAAACACCATATATTTT. It encodes CAISEPVFSGNTIYF. This chain joins TRBV10-3 and TRBJ1-3; no reliable D call. Germline CDR1 is ENHRY and CDR2 is SYGVKD. The CDR3 runs to 15 residues. V was clipped by 2 bases and J by 0 bases, with 8 bases between them.